Below are 4 T cell receptor beta chains sequenced from a single sample in a study of blood T cell repertoires in COVID-19. This table comes from immunoSEQ multiplex PCR, and its TCRdb copy is limited to in-frame clones, with some not included. The repertoire includes roughly 350,000 clones, 92% of them detected once, and about 18% sits in the top ten. Sequencing was performed on PBMCs or T cells enriched from blood (not recorded which). These receptors originate from a woman in her twenties or thirties who had recovered from COVID-19.

The chain carries TRBV30 and TRBJ2-3, with TRBD2 as a possible D gene (6 bases). CDR1 is GTSNPN and CDR2 is SVGIG in the germline V gene (reference sequence). Trimming removed 5 bases at V and 2 bases at J, with 8 bases between. The CDR3 sequence is 12 residues long. The CDR3 reads CAWRGITDTQYF. CDR3 DNA: TGTGCCTGGCGGGGGATCACAGATACGCAGTATTTT.

The CDR3 region is CASRAILDEQYF. DNA for the CDR3: TGTGCCAGCAGAGCAATCCTAGACGAGCAGTACTTC. The rearrangement uses TRBV6-5 and TRBJ2-7, with unresolved D. Germline V CDR1 and CDR2: MNHEY, SVGAGI. The V end lost 6 bases, the J end lost 5 bases, and 11 bases lay between the germline ends. This CDR3 has 12 residues.

The J gene is TRBJ1-2, the V gene TRBV6-5; 7 nucleotides agree with TRBD1. J was trimmed by 1 base and V by 7 bases; bases with no gene match: 9. CDR3 length: 15 residues. Germline lookup yields CDR1 MNHEY and CDR2 SVGAGI. The CDR3 DNA is TGTGCCAGCAACCCCTCAGGGGGAAATAACTATGGCTACACCTTC. Amino acids: CASNPSGGNNYGYTF.

This clone was counted once. This chain uses TRBV4-1 with TRBJ1-1; D perhaps matches TRBD1 (6 bases). Germline V CDR1 and CDR2: MGHRA, YSYEKL. The CDR3 contains 16 residues. V lost 1 base, J lost 4 bases, and 16 bases lay in between. CDR3 nucleotides: TGCGCCAGCAGCCAAGTTCTCGTCAGGGGTATCACTGAAGCTTTCTTT. It is translated as CASSQVLVRGITEAFF.